One sample yielded the 31 T cell receptor beta chains listed below, sequenced in a study of cytomegalovirus exposure and HLA in healthy donors. PCR used 60 Vbeta primers and 13 Jbeta primers. Sequencing was performed with immunoSEQ multiplex PCR; in TCRdb, only in-frame clones are kept and a portion is missing. The sample shows 90,000 to 140,000 clones, approximately 70% of them seen only once. The sample comprised PBMCs. Every receptor here comes from a man aged 25 to 45 in good health and CMV-seronegative.

The V call is TRBV6-1, the J call TRBJ1-5; D might be TRBD1 (6 bases). Germline V CDR1 and CDR2: MNHNS, SASEGT. The V end lost 8 bases, the J end lost 3 bases, and 11 bases lay between the germline ends. This CDR3 region has 13 residues. This CDR3 is CASGSGVNQPQHF. The CDR3, as DNA: TGTGCCAGCGGTTCAGGGGTCAATCAGCCCCAGCATTTT.

The sample holds a few counts of this clone. The chain combines TRBV4-3 with TRBJ1-2; maybe TRBD1 (6 bases). Germline CDR1 is LGHNA and CDR2 is YSLEER. V lost 4 bases and J 6 bases, leaving 15 bases between the germline ends. This CDR3 spans 14 amino acids. CDR3 coding DNA: TGCGCCAGCAGCCCCGCCCGGGGGGCACATGGCTACACCTTC. Residues: CASSPARGAHGYTF.

The table lists this clone with a few counts. The chain is built from TRBV11-3 and TRBJ2-3, with D perhaps TRBD2 (5 bases). The germline gives CDR1 SGHNT, CDR2 YENEEA. This CDR3 contains 14 residues. The germline V and J ends were trimmed by 2 bases and 3 bases, with 9 bases remaining between them. The CDR3 bases are TGTGCCAGCAGCTTAACACGGGGAACAGATACGCAGTATTTT. It specifies CASSLTRGTDTQYF. Looking up the rest from reference TRBV11-3 and TRBJ2-3 gives the full variable domain: EAGVVQSPRYKIIEKKQPVAFWCNPISGHNTLYWYLQNLGQGPELLIRYENEEAVDDSQLPKDRFSAERLKGVDSTLKIQPAELGDSAVYLCASSLTRGTDTQYFGPGTRLTVL.

The rearrangement uses TRBV7-9 and TRBJ2-5; D is unclear. Trimming took off 1 base at V and 2 bases at J, with 11 bases between the two ends. The CDR3 has 15 residues. The germline CDR1 and CDR2 sequences are SEHNR and FQNEAQ (reference sequence). CDR3 DNA sequence: TGTGCCAGCAGCTTAGGAGGAGTGATTCAAGAGACCCAGTACTTC. This encodes CASSLGGVIQETQYF.

The chain combines TRBV25-1 with TRBJ1-1; a possible D gene is TRBD1 (5 bases). Germline V CDR1 and CDR2: MGHDK, SYGVNS. The CDR3 runs 12 residues. Trimming left V 3 bases short and J 3 bases short, with 5 bases between. CDR3 nucleotides: TGTGCCAGCAGTGACAGGGACACTGAAGCTTTCTTT. This gives the protein CASSDRDTEAFF.

This clone turned up a few times. The rearrangement uses TRBV11-1 and TRBJ1-1, with D possibly being TRBD1 (5 bases). This CDR3 has 13 residues. Trimming stripped 5 bases from V and 1 base from J, with 8 bases between. CDR1 is SGHAT and CDR2 is FQDESV in the germline V gene (reference sequence). The CDR3 is CASSLDRNTEAFF. CDR3 nucleotide sequence: TGTGCCAGCAGCCTAGACAGGAACACTGAAGCTTTCTTT.

This clone has a handful of counts. The chain is built from TRBV27 and TRBJ1-5; tentative D call: TRBD1 (5 bases). The CDR3 has 14 amino acids. Germline CDR1 MNHEY, CDR2 SMNVEV (reference sequence). V lost 6 bases and J 3 bases, leaving 12 bases between the germline ends. The CDR3 DNA sequence: TGTGCCAGCAGGGAGGGGTCCCTCAATCAGCCCCAGCATTTT. Its translation is CASREGSLNQPQHF.

The chain combines TRBV28 with TRBJ2-5, with 8 bases matching TRBD2. The CDR3 has 15 residues. V trimming: 5 bases; J trimming: 5 bases; junction bases outside the gene matches: 10. Germline V gives CDR1 MDHEN, CDR2 SYDVKM. The CDR3: CASSPTWTSTETQYF. The CDR3 DNA follows: TGTGCCAGCAGTCCAACTTGGACTAGCACGGAGACCCAGTACTTC.

This chain connects TRBV5-4 to TRBJ2-3, with 7 bases matching TRBD2. This CDR3 comprises 16 residues. In germline, CDR1 is SGHNT, CDR2 YYREEE (reference sequence). V shed 0 bases and J 3 bases; nucleotides not matched to a gene: 7. The CDR3 sequence is CASSLVAGEGTDTQYF. CDR3 nucleotide sequence: TGTGCCAGCAGCTTGGTAGCGGGCGAGGGAACAGATACGCAGTATTTT. Drawing the rest from reference TRBV5-4 and TRBJ2-3, the complete variable domain is ETGVTQSPTHLIKTRGQQVTLRCSSQSGHNTVSWYQQALGQGPQFIFQYYREEENGRGNFPPRFSGLQFPNYSSELNVNALELDDSALYLCASSLVAGEGTDTQYFGPGTRLTVL.

This chain connects TRBV30 to TRBJ2-1; no firm D call. The V end lost 2 bases, the J end lost 6 bases, and 5 bases lay between the germline ends. The V gene's germline CDR1 is GTSNPN and CDR2 SVGIG (reference sequence). This CDR3 is built from 11 residues. The CDR3 loop reads CAWSKSNEQFF. CDR3 DNA sequence: TGTGCCTGGAGTAAGAGCAATGAGCAGTTCTTC.

The V call is TRBV21-1, the J call TRBJ2-2; the table's D gene call, TRBD1, was not cross checked with the DNA. TRBV21-1 is listed as a pseudogene. This CDR3 comprises 16 residues. The CDR3 region has the DNA TGTGCCAGCATCATGACAGGGGGGGGTAGGACCTGGGAGCTGTTTTTT. Its translation is CASIMTGGGRTWELFF.

The sample holds a few counts of this clone. At one end, the junction sequence differs from germline, possibly due to a read error. The chain employs TRBV27 and TRBJ1-6; a possible D gene is TRBD1 (5 bases). CDR1 and CDR2 (germline): MNHEY, SMNVEV (reference sequence). The CDR3 consists of 16 residues. CDR3 in DNA: TGTGCCAGCAGGTTATTGGGGGAGGCGGGTAATTCACCCCTCCACTTT. Its translation: CASRLLGEAGNSPLHF.

The chain combines TRBV18 with TRBJ2-4, with no clear D. The germline gives CDR1 KGHSH, CDR2 LQKENI. V lost 0 bases, J lost 0 bases, and 6 bases lay in between. The CDR3 contains 15 residues. This CDR3 is CASSPPGLAKNIQYF. Here the CDR3 DNA reads TGTGCCAGCTCACCACCGGGCCTAGCCAAAAACATTCAGTACTTC.

This clone occurred a few times. The chain employs TRBV6-5 and TRBJ1-2, with D possibly TRBD1 on 6 matching bases. The germline V and J ends were trimmed by 8 bases and 3 bases, with 22 bases remaining between them. Germline V gene lookup returns CDR1 MNHEY and CDR2 SVGAGI. The CDR3 is 16 amino acids. CDR3 coding DNA: TGTGCCAGCCGTTCCGGTCCCAGGGGCTTTTACTATGGCTACACCTTC. This translates into CASRSGPRGFYYGYTF.

This chain joins TRBV7-9 and TRBJ1-2; maybe TRBD1 (5 bases). Trimming left V 8 bases short and J 1 base short, with 23 bases between. The CDR3 sequence is 17 residues long. Germline CDR1 SEHNR, CDR2 FQNEAQ (reference sequence). The CDR3 coding sequence is TGTGCCAGCGGCACCCACCGGGCAGGGCGAGTTAACTATGGCTACACCTTC. Translation: CASGTHRAGRVNYGYTF. The whole variable domain, filled in from reference TRBV7-9 and TRBJ1-2, reads DTGVSQNPRHKITKRGQNVTFRCDPISEHNRLYWYRQTLGQGPEFLTYFQNEAQLEKSRLLSDRFSAERPKGSFSTLEIQRTEQGDSAMYLCASGTHRAGRVNYGYTFGSGTRLTVV.

The rearrangement uses TRBV18 and TRBJ2-7; perhaps TRBD1 as D (5 bases). The germline gives CDR1 KGHSH, CDR2 LQKENI. CDR3 length equals 12 residues. Trimming removed 3 bases from V and 6 bases from J, with 9 bases in between. CDR3 nucleotides: TGTGCCAGCTCACCGCTAGACAGCGAGCAGTACTTC. This encodes CASSPLDSEQYF. Supplemented by reference TRBV18 and TRBJ2-7, the full variable domain reads NAGVMQNPRHLVRRRGQEARLRCSPMKGHSHVYWYRQLPEEGLKFMVYLQKENIIDESGMPKERFSAEFPKEGPSILRIQQVVRGDSAAYFCASSPLDSEQYFGPGTRLTVT.

J is TRBJ2-5 and V is TRBV18; no firm D call. The J call may be faulty, since TRBJ2-7 better matches the DNA end. The germline CDR1 and CDR2 sequences are KGHSH and LQKENI. This CDR3 has 13 amino acids. The CDR3 is CASSPLESYEQYF. The CDR3 DNA follows: TGTGCCAGCTCACCCCTCGAATCCTACGAGCAGTACTTC.

This clone came up once. This chain uses TRBV28 with TRBJ1-2; 9 bases match TRBD1. V lost 2 bases, J lost 6 bases, and 19 bases stayed unmatched. The CDR3 loop spans 19 amino acids. The germline CDR1 and CDR2 sequences are MDHEN and SYDVKM. The DNA for the CDR3 is TGTGCCAGCAGTTTAAGGTTCGGGACAGGGTCCGGGTTTGGGGATGGCTACACCTTC. It specifies CASSLRFGTGSGFGDGYTF.

The chain carries TRBV7-2 and TRBJ2-7; D uncertain. Trimming shortened V by 5 bases and J by 4 bases, and 12 bases separated the two germline ends. The germline V gene encodes CDR1 SGHTA and CDR2 FQGNSA. The CDR3 spans 13 residues. In DNA, the CDR3 is TGTGCCAGCAGCCCCCACACCGATTACGAGCAGTACTTC. This sequence encodes CASSPHTDYEQYF.

V usage is TRBV5-7 and J usage is TRBJ2-5, with 8 bases matching TRBD2. TRBV5-7 carries the ORF label, with uncertain function. CDR3 length equals 16 residues. Unmatched junction bases numbered 21, after V lost 6 bases and J lost 11 bases. CDR3 DNA sequence: TGTGCCAGCACCCGGAAGGGCCCGGCTAGCGGGCAAGAGCAGTACTTC. This codes for CASTRKGPASGQEQYF.

The CDR3 loop is CSVRIRGDEQYF. CDR3 nucleotide sequence: TGCAGCGTCCGAATAAGGGGCGACGAGCAGTACTTC. The gene calls are TRBV29-1 and TRBJ2-7; D perhaps matches TRBD1 (5 bases). Germline V gives CDR1 SQVTM, CDR2 ANQGSEA. With 6 bases removed from V and 5 bases from J, the gap between germline ends came to 14 bases. CDR3 length equals 12 residues.

This clone has just a few counts. The chain recombines TRBV7-2 with TRBJ1-1, with D unclear. Germline CDR1 and CDR2: SGHTA and FQGNSA. This CDR3 is 12 amino acids long. The germline V and J ends were trimmed by 4 bases and 5 bases, with 8 bases remaining between them. CDR3 sequence: CASSSGETEAFF. The DNA of the CDR3 is TGTGCCAGCAGCTCTGGGGAGACTGAAGCTTTCTTT.

The chain is built from TRBV19 and TRBJ1-1; D not certain. Germline V gene lookup returns CDR1 LNHDA and CDR2 SQIVND (reference sequence). CDR3 length: 17 residues. The V and J ends lost 9 bases and 6 bases respectively, with 29 bases between them. The CDR3 protein is CASSEGRATGRRAEAFF. DNA of the CDR3: TGTGCCAGCTCCGAAGGCCGGGCCACTGGTAGGAGGGCTGAAGCTTTCTTT.

J is TRBJ2-7 and V is TRBV7-2; maybe TRBD2 (5 bases). V shed 5 bases and J shed 3 bases, with 20 bases lying between them. The CDR3 covers 16 residues. CDR1 SGHTA and CDR2 FQGNSA come from the germline V gene. In nucleotides, the CDR3 is TGTGCCAGCAGCCCCGGGGTGCCCTCGAAGGGCTACGAGCAGTACTTC. Translating gives CASSPGVPSKGYEQYF.

The CDR3 coding sequence is TGCGCCAGCAGTCCCCGGGAAAACTATGGCTACACCTTC. The encoded protein is CASSPRENYGYTF. The chain is built from TRBV4-1 and TRBJ1-2; D is unresolved. The CDR3 totals 13 residues. With 6 bases removed from V and 2 bases from J, the gap between germline ends came to 10 bases. Germline CDR1 is MGHRA and CDR2 is YSYEKL.

The rearrangement uses TRBV2 and TRBJ2-7; 8 bases match TRBD2. This CDR3 contains 15 residues. J was trimmed by 5 bases and V by 0 bases; bases with no gene match: 6. CDR1 and CDR2 from the germline V gene are SNHLY and FYNNEI. CDR3 DNA: TGTGCCAGCAGTGAAGCCTCGGGACTAGTCCACGAGCAGTACTTC. It specifies CASSEASGLVHEQYF.

This clone has a handful of counts. V usage is TRBV4-1 and J usage is TRBJ1-1; D not resolved. The CDR3 extends over 16 amino acids. The V and J ends lost 6 bases and 0 bases respectively, with 17 bases between them. Germline V lookup: CDR1 MGHRA, CDR2 YSYEKL. CDR3 sequence reads: CASRPPFESLNTEAFF. The CDR3, as DNA: TGCGCCAGCAGACCTCCGTTCGAGTCGCTGAACACTGAAGCTTTCTTT.

The rearrangement joins TRBV7-2 to TRBJ1-5; TRBD1 matches 8 bases. Germline V gives CDR1 SGHTA, CDR2 FQGNSA. Unmatched junction bases numbered 1, after V lost 3 bases and J lost 3 bases. The CDR3 runs to 14 residues. In DNA, the CDR3 is TGTGCCAGCAGCTTGACAGGGGACAATCAGCCCCAGCATTTT. It translates to CASSLTGDNQPQHF. Full variable domain (rest looked up from reference TRBV7-2 and TRBJ1-5): GAGVSQSPSNKVTEKGKDVELRCDPISGHTALYWYRQSLGQGLEFLIYFQGNSAPDKSGLPSDRFSAERTGGSVSTLTIQRTQQEDSAVYLCASSLTGDNQPQHFGDGTRLSIL.

A single count supports this clone. This chain uses TRBV5-4 with TRBJ2-5; D possibly corresponds to TRBD2 (6 bases). V lost 1 base, J lost 2 bases, and 15 bases lay in between. The V gene's germline CDR1 is SGHNT and CDR2 YYREEE (reference sequence). The CDR3 runs 16 residues. The CDR3 nucleotides are TGTGCCAGCAGCTTGTCGACTAGGGCCCGGCAAGAGACCCAGTACTTC. This codes for CASSLSTRARQETQYF.

J is TRBJ2-1 and V is TRBV2; 11 nucleotides match TRBD1. The CDR3 has 16 residues. CDR1 and CDR2 (germline): SNHLY, FYNNEI. Trimming removed 2 bases from V and 4 bases from J; junction bases left unmatched: 4. The CDR3 loop is CASSERDRGFYNEQFF. The DNA of the CDR3 is TGTGCCAGCAGTGAAAGGGACAGGGGGTTTTACAATGAGCAGTTCTTC.

The V gene is TRBV4-2, the J gene TRBJ2-5; 7 bases agree with TRBD1. The CDR3 length is 15 residues. V dropped 3 bases and J dropped 4; count of bases not matched to a gene: 8. The germline V gene encodes CDR1 LGHNA and CDR2 YNFKEQ. CDR3 nucleotides: TGTGCCAGCAGCCACGAAATGACAGGGCGAGAGACCCAGTACTTC. Translating gives CASSHEMTGRETQYF.